The clone carrying this T cell receptor (beta chain) was detected only a few times. The antigen is undetermined. Being off target in a library aimed at alpha chains, this beta chain has a size of little meaning. The library protocol tagged each TCR cDNA with a unique molecular identifier. One entry per CDR3 protein, called by TCRdb with MiXCR from the 5' RACE reads. The sample lists 9,500 to 14,000 distinct CDR3 sequences, less than 4% occurring once. These data come from a study of spatial heterogeneity in lung cancer. Study overall: Detection of beta-chain sequences consistently exceeded that of alpha-chain sequences. The mean occurrence of each unique TCR and UMI combination in raw reads exceeded eight. Broader study findings: Ubiquitous expanded tumor TCRs surfaced in blood more at resection than they did at follow-up.

As for time point: sample taken at primary tumor resection. Tumor, nontumor lung or frozen PBMC supplied whole RNA that was sequenced unsorted. This sequence was found in a female donor with early-stage non-small cell lung cancer. The sequencing used PBMCs, collected at surgery.

CDR3 residues: CASSSVRGTDTQYF. The DNA for the CDR3 is TGTGCCAGCAGCTCCGTGCGGGGTACAGATACGCAGTATTTT. The chain employs TRBV5-6 and TRBJ2-3; possibly TRBD2 for D (6 bases). The CDR3 is 14 amino acids. CDR1 is SGHDT, CDR2 YYEEEE, per germline. V was pared by 3 bases and J by 3 bases, with 11 bases between.